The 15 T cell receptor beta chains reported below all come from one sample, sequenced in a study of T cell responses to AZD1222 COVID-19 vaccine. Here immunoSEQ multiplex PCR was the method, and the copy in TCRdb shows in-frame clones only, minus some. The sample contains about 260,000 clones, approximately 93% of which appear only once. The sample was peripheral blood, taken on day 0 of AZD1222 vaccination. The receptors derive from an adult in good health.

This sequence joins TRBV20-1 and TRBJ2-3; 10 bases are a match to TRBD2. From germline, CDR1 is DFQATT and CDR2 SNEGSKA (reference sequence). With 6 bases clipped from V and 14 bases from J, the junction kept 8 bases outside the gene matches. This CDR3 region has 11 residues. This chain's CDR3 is CSAPTGLARYF. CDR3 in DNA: TGCAGTGCGCCTACGGGACTAGCGAGGTATTTT.

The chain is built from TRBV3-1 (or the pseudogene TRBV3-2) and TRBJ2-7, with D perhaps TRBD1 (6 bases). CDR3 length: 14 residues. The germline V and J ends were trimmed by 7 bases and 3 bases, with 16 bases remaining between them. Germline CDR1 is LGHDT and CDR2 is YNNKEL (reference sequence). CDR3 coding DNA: TGTGCCAGCATCCCGGGACAAAGTCGCTACGAGCAGTACTTC. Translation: CASIPGQSRYEQYF.

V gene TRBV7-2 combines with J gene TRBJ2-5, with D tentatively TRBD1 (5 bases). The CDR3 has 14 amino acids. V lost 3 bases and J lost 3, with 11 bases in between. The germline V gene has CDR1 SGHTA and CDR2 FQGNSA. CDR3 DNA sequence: TGTGCCAGCAGCTTCCAGGGTACTGAAGAGACCCAGTACTTC. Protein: CASSFQGTEETQYF.

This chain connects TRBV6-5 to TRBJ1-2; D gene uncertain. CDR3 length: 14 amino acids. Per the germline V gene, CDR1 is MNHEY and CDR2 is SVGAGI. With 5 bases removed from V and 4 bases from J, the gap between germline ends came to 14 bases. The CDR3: CASSPSPVAYGYTF. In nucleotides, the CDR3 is TGTGCCAGCAGTCCTTCCCCAGTCGCCTATGGCTACACCTTC.

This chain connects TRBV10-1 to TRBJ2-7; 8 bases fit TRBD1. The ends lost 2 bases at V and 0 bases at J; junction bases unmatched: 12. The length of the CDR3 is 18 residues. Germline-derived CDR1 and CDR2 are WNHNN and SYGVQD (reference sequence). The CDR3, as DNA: TGCGCCAGCAGTGAGACGCGGGACAGGCGCTCTAGCTCCTACGAGCAGTACTTC. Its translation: CASSETRDRRSSSYEQYF.

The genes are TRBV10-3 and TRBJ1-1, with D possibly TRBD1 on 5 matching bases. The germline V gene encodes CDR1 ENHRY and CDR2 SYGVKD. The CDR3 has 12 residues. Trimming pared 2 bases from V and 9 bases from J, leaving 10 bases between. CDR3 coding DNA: TGTGCCATCAGTGAGGACAGTCCCAAAGCTTTCTTT. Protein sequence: CAISEDSPKAFF.

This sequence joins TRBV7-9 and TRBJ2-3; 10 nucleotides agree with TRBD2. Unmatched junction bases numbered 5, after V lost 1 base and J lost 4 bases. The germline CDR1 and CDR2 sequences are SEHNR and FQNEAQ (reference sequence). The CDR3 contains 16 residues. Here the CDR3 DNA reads TGTGCCAGCAGCTTAGAGGCCAGCGGGGGGGCAGATACGCAGTATTTT. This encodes CASSLEASGGADTQYF.

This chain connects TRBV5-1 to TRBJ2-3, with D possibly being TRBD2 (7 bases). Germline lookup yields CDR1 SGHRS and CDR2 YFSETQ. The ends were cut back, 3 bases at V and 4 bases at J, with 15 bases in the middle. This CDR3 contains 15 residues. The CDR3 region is CASSSGGGGSDTQYF. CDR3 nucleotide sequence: TGCGCCAGCAGCTCTGGAGGGGGAGGGTCAGATACGCAGTATTTT.

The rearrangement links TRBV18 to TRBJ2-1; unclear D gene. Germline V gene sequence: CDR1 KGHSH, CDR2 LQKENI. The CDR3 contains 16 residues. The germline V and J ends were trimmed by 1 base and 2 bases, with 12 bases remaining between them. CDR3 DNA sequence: TGTGCCAGCTCACCACAGTTAGGAACTACCTACAATGAGCAGTTCTTC. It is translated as CASSPQLGTTYNEQFF.

The DNA of the CDR3 is TGTGCCAGCAGCAAGGGCACTAGCGCGTCGGATACGCAGTATTTT. Protein product: CASSKGTSASDTQYF. The rearrangement uses TRBV14 and TRBJ2-3; 7 bases align to TRBD2. Trimming cost V 5 bases and J 6 bases; bases outside gene matches: 11. Per germline, CDR1 SGHDN and CDR2 FVKESK. The CDR3 extends over 15 amino acids.

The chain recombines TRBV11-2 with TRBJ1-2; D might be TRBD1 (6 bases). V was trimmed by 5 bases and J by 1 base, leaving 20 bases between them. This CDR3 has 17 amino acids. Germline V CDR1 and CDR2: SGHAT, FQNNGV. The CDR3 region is CASSRLRGSLNNYGYTF. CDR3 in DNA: TGTGCCAGCAGCCGCCTTAGGGGGAGCTTGAATAACTATGGCTACACCTTC.

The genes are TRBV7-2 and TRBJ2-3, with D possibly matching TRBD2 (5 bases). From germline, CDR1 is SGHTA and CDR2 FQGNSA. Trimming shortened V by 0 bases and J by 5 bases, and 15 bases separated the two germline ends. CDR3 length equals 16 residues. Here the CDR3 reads CASSLAGGFERDTQYF. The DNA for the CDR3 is TGTGCCAGCAGCTTAGCGGGCGGGTTCGAGAGAGATACGCAGTATTTT.

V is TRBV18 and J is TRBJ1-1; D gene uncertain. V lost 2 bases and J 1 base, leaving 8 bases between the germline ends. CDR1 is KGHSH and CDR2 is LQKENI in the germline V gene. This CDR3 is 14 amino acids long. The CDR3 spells CASSPKTANTEAFF. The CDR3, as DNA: TGTGCCAGCTCACCAAAAACAGCGAACACTGAAGCTTTCTTT. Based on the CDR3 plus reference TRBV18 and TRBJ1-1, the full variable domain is NAGVMQNPRHLVRRRGQEARLRCSPMKGHSHVYWYRQLPEEGLKFMVYLQKENIIDESGMPKERFSAEFPKEGPSILRIQQVVRGDSAAYFCASSPKTANTEAFFGQGTRLTVV.

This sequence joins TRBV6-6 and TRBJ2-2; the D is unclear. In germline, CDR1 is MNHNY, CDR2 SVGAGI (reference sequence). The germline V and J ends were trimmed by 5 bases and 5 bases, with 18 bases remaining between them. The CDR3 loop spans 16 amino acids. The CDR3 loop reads CASSITRVGKTGELFF. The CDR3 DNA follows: TGTGCCAGCAGTATCACCCGGGTAGGGAAGACCGGGGAGCTGTTTTTT.

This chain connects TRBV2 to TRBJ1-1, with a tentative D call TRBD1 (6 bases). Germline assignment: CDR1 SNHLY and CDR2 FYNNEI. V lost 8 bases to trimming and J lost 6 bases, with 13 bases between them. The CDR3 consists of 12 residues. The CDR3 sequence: CASGDRRAEAFF. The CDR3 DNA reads TGTGCCAGCGGCGACAGGAGGGCTGAAGCTTTCTTT.